Below, 5 T cell receptor beta chains from the same sample are listed, as sequenced in a study of cytomegalovirus exposure and HLA in healthy donors. PCR was performed using 60 Vbeta and 13 Jbeta primers. Method: immunoSEQ multiplex PCR; TCRdb's copy keeps in-frame clones and lacks some. This table holds about 180,000 clones, about 85% found once. What was sequenced was PBMCs. All receptors come from a boy younger than 10 in good health and CMV-seronegative.

The J gene is TRBJ2-1, the V gene TRBV2; possible D gene TRBD2, 6 bases. Trimming pared 7 bases from V and 2 bases from J, leaving 12 bases between. The CDR3 has 14 residues. Germline V lookup: CDR1 SNHLY, CDR2 FYNNEI. CDR3 DNA sequence: TGTGCCAGCATAGGAGGGAGGACCTACAATGAGCAGTTCTTC. It codes for CASIGGRTYNEQFF.

The chain combines TRBV9 with TRBJ2-2; TRBD1 might be the D (5 bases). Germline CDR1 and CDR2: SGDLS and YYNGEE. V was cut by 3 bases and J by 1 base, with 16 bases left in between. The CDR3 runs to 17 residues. The DNA of the CDR3 is TGTGCCAGCAGCGGGCGACAGTACAAAGTGAACACCGGGGAGCTGTTTTTT. It translates to CASSGRQYKVNTGELFF.

The CDR3 protein is CASSDRGRGTEAFF. CDR3 nucleotide sequence: TGTGCCAGTAGTGACAGGGGCCGCGGGACTGAAGCTTTCTTT. The V gene is TRBV19, the J gene TRBJ1-1; 8 nucleotides agree with TRBD1. The length of the CDR3 is 14 residues. The germline V gene encodes CDR1 LNHDA and CDR2 SQIVND (reference sequence). The J segment lost 5 bases and the V segment lost 5 bases, leaving 7 bases of the junction unmatched. Complete variable domain (other parts from reference TRBV19 and TRBJ1-1): DGGITQSPKYLFRKEGQNVTLSCEQNLNHDAMYWYRQDPGQGLRLIYYSQIVNDFQKGDIAEGYSVSREKKESFPLTVTSAQKNPTAFYLCASSDRGRGTEAFFGQGTRLTVV.

V and J are TRBV28 and TRBJ2-3; TRBD1 is a possible D gene (7 bases). This CDR3 comprises 20 residues. Trimming shortened V by 2 bases and J by 2 bases, and 26 bases separated the two germline ends. In germline, CDR1 is MDHEN, CDR2 SYDVKM. DNA for the CDR3: TGTGCCAGCAGTTTACGCTCCTGGGCAGGGGGGTCCAAAGACACAGATACGCAGTATTTT. This codes for CASSLRSWAGGSKDTDTQYF.

The chain combines TRBV10-1 with TRBJ2-3, with 8 bases that match TRBD2. Germline values: CDR1 WNHNN, CDR2 SYGVQD (reference sequence). V dropped 5 bases and J dropped 4; count of bases not matched to a gene: 5. There are 14 residues in the CDR3. CDR3 nucleotide sequence: TGCGCCAGCAGTTTAGCGGGAAGCGCAGATACGCAGTATTTT. Translating it yields CASSLAGSADTQYF.